This entry lists 4 T cell receptor beta chains sequenced from one sample in a study of blood T cell repertoires in COVID-19. Using immunoSEQ multiplex PCR, the repertoire was profiled, and TCRdb retains in-frame clones only, with some absent. This table has about 71,000 clones, over 75% appearing once. The sequenced material came from peripheral blood. These receptors originate from a woman between 18 and 30 years old with acute or convalescent COVID-19.

The chain links TRBV29-1 to TRBJ1-1, with a possible D match to TRBD1 (6 bases). The V end lost 6 bases, the J end lost 6 bases, and 14 bases lay between the germline ends. This CDR3 has 12 residues. CDR1 SQVTM and CDR2 ANQGSEA come from the germline V gene. The CDR3 reads CSVRTAGPEAFF. CDR3 nucleotide sequence: TGCAGCGTAAGGACAGCCGGGCCTGAAGCTTTCTTT.

V and J are TRBV19 and TRBJ1-3, with D maybe TRBD1 (6 bases). This CDR3 is built from 14 residues. CDR1 is LNHDA and CDR2 is SQIVND in the germline V gene (reference sequence). Trimming pared 3 bases from V and 3 bases from J, leaving 9 bases between. CDR3 in amino acids: CASSIRGDGNTIYF. For the CDR3, the DNA is TGTGCCAGTAGTATCAGGGGTGATGGAAACACCATATATTTT. The full variable domain, in which reference TRBV19 and TRBJ1-3 provide the parts outside the CDR3, is DGGITQSPKYLFRKEGQNVTLSCEQNLNHDAMYWYRQDPGQGLRLIYYSQIVNDFQKGDIAEGYSVSREKKESFPLTVTSAQKNPTAFYLCASSIRGDGNTIYFGEGSWLTVV.

The chain combines TRBV29-1 with TRBJ1-2; D gene unclear. The germline V gene encodes CDR1 SQVTM and CDR2 ANQGSEA. V gave up 6 bases and J gave up 1 base, with 15 bases separating them. The CDR3 is 14 residues long. CDR3 nucleotides: TGCAGCGTCCCCAACGGACGGGGTAACTATGGCTACACCTTC. The encoded protein is CSVPNGRGNYGYTF. The variable domain in full, completed from reference TRBV29-1 and TRBJ1-2, reads SAVISQKPSRDICQRGTSLTIQCQVDSQVTMMFWYRQQPGQSLTLIATANQGSEATYESGFVIDKFPISRPNLTFSTLTVSNMSPEDSSIYLCSVPNGRGNYGYTFGSGTRLTVV.

V is TRBV30 and J is TRBJ1-2; TRBD1 agrees at 9 bases. Unmatched junction bases numbered 4, after V lost 5 bases and J lost 6 bases. CDR1 and CDR2 from the germline V gene are GTSNPN and SVGIG (reference sequence). The CDR3 contains 12 residues. CDR3 nucleotides: TGTGCCTGGTCGAGGGACAGGGATGGCTACACCTTC. This translates into CAWSRDRDGYTF.